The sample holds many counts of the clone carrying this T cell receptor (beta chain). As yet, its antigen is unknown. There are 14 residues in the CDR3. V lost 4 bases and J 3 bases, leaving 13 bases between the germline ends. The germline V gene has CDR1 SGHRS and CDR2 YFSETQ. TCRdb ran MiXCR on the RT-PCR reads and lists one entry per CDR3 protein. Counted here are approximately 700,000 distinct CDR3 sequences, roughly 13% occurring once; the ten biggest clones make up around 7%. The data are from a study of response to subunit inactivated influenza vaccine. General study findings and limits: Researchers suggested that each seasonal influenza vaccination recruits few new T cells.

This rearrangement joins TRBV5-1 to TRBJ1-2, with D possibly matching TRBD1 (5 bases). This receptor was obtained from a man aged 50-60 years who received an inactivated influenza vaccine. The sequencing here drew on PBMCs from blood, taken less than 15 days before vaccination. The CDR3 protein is CASSHDPGDYGYTF. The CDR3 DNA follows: TGCGCCAGCAGCCACGATCCGGGGGACTATGGCTACACCTTC.